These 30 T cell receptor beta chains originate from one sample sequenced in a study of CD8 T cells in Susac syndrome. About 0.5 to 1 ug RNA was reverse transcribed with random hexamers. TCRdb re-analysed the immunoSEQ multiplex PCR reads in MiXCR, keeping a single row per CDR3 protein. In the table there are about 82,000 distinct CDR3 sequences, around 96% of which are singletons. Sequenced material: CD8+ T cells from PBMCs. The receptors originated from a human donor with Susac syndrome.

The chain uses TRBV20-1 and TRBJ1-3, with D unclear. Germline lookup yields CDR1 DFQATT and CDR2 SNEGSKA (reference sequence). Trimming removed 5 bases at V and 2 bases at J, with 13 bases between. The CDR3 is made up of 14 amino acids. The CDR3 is CSASTTDPGNTIYF. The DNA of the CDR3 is TGCAGTGCTTCTACCACAGACCCTGGAAACACCATATATTTT.

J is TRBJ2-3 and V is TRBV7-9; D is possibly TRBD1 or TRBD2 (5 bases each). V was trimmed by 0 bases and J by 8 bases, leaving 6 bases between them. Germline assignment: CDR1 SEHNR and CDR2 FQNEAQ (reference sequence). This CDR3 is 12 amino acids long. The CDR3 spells CASSLAGATQYF. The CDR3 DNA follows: TGTGCCAGCAGCTTAGCCGGGGCTACGCAGTATTTT.

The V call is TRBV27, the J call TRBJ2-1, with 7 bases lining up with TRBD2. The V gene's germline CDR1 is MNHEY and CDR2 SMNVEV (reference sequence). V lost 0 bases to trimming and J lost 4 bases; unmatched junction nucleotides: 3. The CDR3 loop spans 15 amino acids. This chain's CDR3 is CASSLSGGWYNEQFF. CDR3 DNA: TGTGCCAGCAGTTTATCGGGGGGGTGGTACAATGAGCAGTTCTTC.

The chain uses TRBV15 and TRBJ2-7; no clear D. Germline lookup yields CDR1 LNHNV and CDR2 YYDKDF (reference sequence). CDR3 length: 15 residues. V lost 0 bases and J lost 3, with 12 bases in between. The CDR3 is CATSRDRRSFYEQYF. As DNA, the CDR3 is TGTGCCACCAGCAGAGATCGACGGAGTTTCTACGAGCAGTACTTC.

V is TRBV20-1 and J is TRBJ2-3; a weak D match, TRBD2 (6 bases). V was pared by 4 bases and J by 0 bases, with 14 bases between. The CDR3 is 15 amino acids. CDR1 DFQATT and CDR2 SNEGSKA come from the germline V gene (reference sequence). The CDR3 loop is CSATRVAESTDTQYF. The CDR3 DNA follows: TGCAGTGCTACGAGGGTAGCGGAAAGCACAGATACGCAGTATTTT.

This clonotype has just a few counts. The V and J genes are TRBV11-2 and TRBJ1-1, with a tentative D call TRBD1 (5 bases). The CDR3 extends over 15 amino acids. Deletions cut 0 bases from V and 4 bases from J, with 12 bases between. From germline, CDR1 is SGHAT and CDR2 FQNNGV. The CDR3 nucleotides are TGTGCCAGCAGCTTAGATTCCGGAGGGGCCACTGAAGCTTTCTTT. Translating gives CASSLDSGGATEAFF.

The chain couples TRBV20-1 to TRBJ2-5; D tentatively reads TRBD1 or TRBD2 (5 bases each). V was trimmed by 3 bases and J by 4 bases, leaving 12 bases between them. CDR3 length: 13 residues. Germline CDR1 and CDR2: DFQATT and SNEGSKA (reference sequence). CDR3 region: CSASRGIGETQYF. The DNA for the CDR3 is TGCAGTGCTAGCCGGGGCATCGGAGAGACCCAGTACTTC.

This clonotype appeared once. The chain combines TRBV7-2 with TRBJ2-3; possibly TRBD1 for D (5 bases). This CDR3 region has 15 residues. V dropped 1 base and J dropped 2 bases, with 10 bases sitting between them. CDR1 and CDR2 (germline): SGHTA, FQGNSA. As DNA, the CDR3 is TGTGCCAGCAGCTTAGTCAGGGCATACACAGATACGCAGTATTTT. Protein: CASSLVRAYTDTQYF.

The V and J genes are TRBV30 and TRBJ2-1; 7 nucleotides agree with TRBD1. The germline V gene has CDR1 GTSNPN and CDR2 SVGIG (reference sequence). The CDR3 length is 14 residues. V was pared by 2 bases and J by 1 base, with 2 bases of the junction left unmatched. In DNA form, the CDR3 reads TGTGCCTGGAGTTCGACAGGGTCCTACAATGAGCAGTTCTTC. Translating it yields CAWSSTGSYNEQFF. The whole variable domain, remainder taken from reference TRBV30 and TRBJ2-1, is SQTIHQWPATLVQPVGSPLSLECTVEGTSNPNLYWYRQAAGRGLQLLFYSVGIGQISSEVPQNLSASRPQDRQFILSSKKLLLSDSGFYLCAWSSTGSYNEQFFGPGTRLTVL.

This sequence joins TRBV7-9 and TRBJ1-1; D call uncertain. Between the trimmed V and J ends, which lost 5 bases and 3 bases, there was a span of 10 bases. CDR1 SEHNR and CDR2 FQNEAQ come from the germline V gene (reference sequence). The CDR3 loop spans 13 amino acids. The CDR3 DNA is TGTGCCAGCAGCCAGGTTCAATACACTGAAGCTTTCTTT. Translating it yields CASSQVQYTEAFF.

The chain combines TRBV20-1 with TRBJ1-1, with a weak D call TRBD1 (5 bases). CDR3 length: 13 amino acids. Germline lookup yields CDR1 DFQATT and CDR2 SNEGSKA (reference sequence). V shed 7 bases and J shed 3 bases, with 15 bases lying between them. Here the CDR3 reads CSGNRGGDTEAFF. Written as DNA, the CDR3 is TGCAGTGGGAACCGAGGAGGGGACACTGAAGCTTTCTTT.

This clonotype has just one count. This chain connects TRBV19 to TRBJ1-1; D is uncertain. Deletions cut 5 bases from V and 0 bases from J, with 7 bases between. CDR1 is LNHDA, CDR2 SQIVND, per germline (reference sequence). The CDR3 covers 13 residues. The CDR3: CASSHTMNTEAFF. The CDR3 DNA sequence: TGTGCCAGTAGTCATACCATGAACACTGAAGCTTTCTTT.

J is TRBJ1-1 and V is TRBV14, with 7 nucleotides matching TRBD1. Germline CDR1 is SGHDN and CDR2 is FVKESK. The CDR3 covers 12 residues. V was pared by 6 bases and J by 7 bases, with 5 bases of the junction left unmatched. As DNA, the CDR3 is TGTGCCAGCAGTCTAGGGGGCAGTGAAGCTTTCTTT. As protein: CASSLGGSEAFF. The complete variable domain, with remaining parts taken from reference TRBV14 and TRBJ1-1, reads EAGVTQFPSHSVIEKGQTVTLRCDPISGHDNLYWYRRVMGKEIKFLLHFVKESKQDESGMPNNRFLAERTGGTYSTLKVQPAELEDSGVYFCASSLGGSEAFFGQGTRLTVV.

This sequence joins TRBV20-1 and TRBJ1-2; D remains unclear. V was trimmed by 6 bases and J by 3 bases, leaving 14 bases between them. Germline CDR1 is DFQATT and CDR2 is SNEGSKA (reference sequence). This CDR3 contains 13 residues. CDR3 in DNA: TGCAGTGCCACACCTACCACAGACTATGGCTACACCTTC. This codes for CSATPTTDYGYTF.

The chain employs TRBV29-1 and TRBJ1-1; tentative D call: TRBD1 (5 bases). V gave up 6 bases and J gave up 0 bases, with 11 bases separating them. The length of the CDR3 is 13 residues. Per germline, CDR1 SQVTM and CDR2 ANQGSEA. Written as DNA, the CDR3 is TGCAGCGTGGCCCAACAGGTGAACACTGAAGCTTTCTTT. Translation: CSVAQQVNTEAFF.

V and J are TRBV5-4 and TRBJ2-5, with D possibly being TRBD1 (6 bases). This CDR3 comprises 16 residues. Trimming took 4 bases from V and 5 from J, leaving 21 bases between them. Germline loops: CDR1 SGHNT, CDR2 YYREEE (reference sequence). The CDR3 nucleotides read TGTGCCAGCAGCCCTGACAGGCCCTCCAAAGGGGAGACCCAGTACTTC. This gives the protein CASSPDRPSKGETQYF.

CDR3 in amino acids: CASSPKTTDTQYF. CDR3 sequence (DNA): TGCGCCAGCAGCCCAAAGACCACAGATACGCAGTATTTT. The chain couples TRBV4-3 to TRBJ2-3; D gene ambiguous. CDR1 LGHNA and CDR2 YSLEER come from the germline V gene. Trimming took 4 bases from V and 2 from J, leaving 7 bases between them. The CDR3 has 13 residues.

CDR3 sequence: CSARPGQADLNYGYTF. DNA for the CDR3: TGCAGTGCTAGGCCGGGACAGGCAGACCTTAACTATGGCTACACCTTC. The V call is TRBV20-1, the J call TRBJ1-2; 8 nucleotides line up with TRBD1. Germline V lookup: CDR1 DFQATT, CDR2 SNEGSKA (reference sequence). This CDR3 spans 16 amino acids. V shed 3 bases and J 1 base; nucleotides not matched to a gene: 10.

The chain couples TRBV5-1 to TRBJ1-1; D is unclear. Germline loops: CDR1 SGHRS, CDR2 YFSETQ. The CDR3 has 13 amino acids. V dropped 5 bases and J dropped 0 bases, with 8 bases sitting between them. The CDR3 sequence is CASRIAVNTEAFF. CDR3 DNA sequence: TGCGCCAGCAGGATCGCAGTGAACACTGAAGCTTTCTTT.

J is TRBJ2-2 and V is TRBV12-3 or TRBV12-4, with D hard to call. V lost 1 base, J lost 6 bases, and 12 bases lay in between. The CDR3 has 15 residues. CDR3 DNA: TGTGCCAGCAGTTTAGTCCGGGTCCGGGCCGGGGAGCTGTTTTTT. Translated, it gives CASSLVRVRAGELFF.

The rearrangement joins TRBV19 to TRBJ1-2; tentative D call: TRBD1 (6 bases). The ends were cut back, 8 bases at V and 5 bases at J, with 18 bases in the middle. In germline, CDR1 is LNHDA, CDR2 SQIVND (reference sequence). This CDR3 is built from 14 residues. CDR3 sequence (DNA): TGTGCCAGTGCTGCAGGGGCAAACCAATATGGCTACACCTTC. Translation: CASAAGANQYGYTF. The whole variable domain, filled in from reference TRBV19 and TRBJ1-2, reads DGGITQSPKYLFRKEGQNVTLSCEQNLNHDAMYWYRQDPGQGLRLIYYSQIVNDFQKGDIAEGYSVSREKKESFPLTVTSAQKNPTAFYLCASAAGANQYGYTFGSGTRLTVV.

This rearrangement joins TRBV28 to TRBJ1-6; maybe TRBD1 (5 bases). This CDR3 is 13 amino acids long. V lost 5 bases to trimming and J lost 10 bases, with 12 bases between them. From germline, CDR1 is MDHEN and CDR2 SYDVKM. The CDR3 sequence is CASSTQGGSPLHF. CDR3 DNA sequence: TGTGCCAGCAGTACGCAGGGAGGATCACCCCTCCACTTT.

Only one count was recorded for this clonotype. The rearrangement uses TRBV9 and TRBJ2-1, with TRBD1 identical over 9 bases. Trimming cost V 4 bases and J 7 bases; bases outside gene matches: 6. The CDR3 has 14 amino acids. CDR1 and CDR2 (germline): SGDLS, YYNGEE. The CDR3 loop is CASSPGTGRNEQFF. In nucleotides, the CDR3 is TGTGCCAGCAGCCCGGGGACAGGGAGGAATGAGCAGTTCTTC. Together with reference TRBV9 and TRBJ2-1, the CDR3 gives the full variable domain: DSGVTQTPKHLITATGQRVTLRCSPRSGDLSVYWYQQSLDQGLQFLIQYYNGEERAKGNILERFSAQQFPDLHSELNLSSLELGDSALYFCASSPGTGRNEQFFGPGTRLTVL.

Here the CDR3 reads CASSIHSNQPQHF. CDR3 in DNA: TGTGCCAGCAGCATACATAGCAATCAGCCCCAGCATTTT. The chain joins TRBV6-5 to TRBJ1-5, with D uncertain. There are 13 residues in the CDR3. The germline gives CDR1 MNHEY, CDR2 SVGAGI. V lost 6 bases and J 0 bases, leaving 6 bases between the germline ends.

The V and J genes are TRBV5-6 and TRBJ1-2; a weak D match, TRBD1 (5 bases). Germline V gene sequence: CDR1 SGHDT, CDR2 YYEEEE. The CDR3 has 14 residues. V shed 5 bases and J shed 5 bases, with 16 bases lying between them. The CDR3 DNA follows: TGTGCCAGCAGAACGGGGACGCTGGTTTATGGCTACACCTTC. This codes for CASRTGTLVYGYTF.

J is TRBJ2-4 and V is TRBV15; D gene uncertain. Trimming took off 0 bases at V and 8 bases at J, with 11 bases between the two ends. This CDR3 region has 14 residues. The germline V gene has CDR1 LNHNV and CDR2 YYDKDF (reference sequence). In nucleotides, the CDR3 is TGTGCCACCAGCAGAGATAGTGGGCATGACATTCAGTACTTC. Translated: CATSRDSGHDIQYF.

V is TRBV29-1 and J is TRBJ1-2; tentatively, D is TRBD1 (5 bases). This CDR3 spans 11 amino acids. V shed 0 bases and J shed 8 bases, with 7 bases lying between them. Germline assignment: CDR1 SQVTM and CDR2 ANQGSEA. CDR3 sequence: CSVEEGEGYTF. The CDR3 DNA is TGCAGCGTTGAAGAAGGGGAAGGCTACACCTTC.

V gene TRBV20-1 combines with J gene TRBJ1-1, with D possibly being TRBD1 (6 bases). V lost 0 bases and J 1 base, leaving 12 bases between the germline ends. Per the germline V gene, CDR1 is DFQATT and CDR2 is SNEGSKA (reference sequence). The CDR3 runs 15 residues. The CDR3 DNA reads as TGCAGTGCTAGAGATGAAGACAGGTCGAACACTGAAGCTTTCTTT. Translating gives CSARDEDRSNTEAFF.

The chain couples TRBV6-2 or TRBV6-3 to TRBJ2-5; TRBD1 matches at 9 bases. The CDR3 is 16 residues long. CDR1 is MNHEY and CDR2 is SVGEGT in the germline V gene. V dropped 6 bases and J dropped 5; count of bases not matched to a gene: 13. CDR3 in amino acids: CASSYTLAGTGETQYF. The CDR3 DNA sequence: TGTGCCAGCAGCTACACCCTTGCCGGGACAGGGGAGACCCAGTACTTC.

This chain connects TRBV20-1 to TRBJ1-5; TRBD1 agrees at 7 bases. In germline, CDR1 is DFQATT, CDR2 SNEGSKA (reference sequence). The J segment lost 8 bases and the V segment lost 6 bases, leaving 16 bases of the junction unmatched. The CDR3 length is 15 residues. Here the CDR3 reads CSAPYGTAHFKPQHF. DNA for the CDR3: TGCAGTGCACCCTACGGGACAGCTCATTTTAAGCCCCAGCATTTT.